The 23 T cell receptor beta chains below were found in one sample sequenced in a study of shared clonotypes between healthy human individuals (dated by TCRdb to 2020 to 2021). Receptors were amplified or captured by the immunoSEQ multiplex PCR assay. TCRdb provides this immuneACCESS table in a form limited to in-frame rearrangements. Some clones are lacking; in checked studies, under half of them reflect an unresolved V gene, and why the rest are absent is not known. This sample has about 2.4 million clones in its table, and roughly nine tenths of those were observed once. The biggest ten clones account for over 0.12% of the sample. Source material: naive CD4+ T cells sorted from blood. In the paper's terms, the cell subset or site label means: CD45RA+ positively selected. These receptors were obtained from a young man in good health.

The rearrangement uses TRBV15 and TRBJ2-7; D tentatively reads TRBD1 or TRBD2 (5 bases each). The germline V and J ends were trimmed by 4 bases and 6 bases, with 16 bases remaining between them. The germline gives CDR1 LNHNV, CDR2 YYDKDF (reference sequence). The CDR3 contains 14 residues. For the CDR3, the DNA is TGTGCCACCAGCACGGGTGGGGGTGGACTCGAGCAGTACTTC. Translating it yields CATSTGGGGLEQYF.

The chain has TRBV10-3 and TRBJ2-3; 10 nucleotides align to TRBD2. V lost 0 bases to trimming and J lost 0 bases; unmatched junction nucleotides: 6. Looked up from germline, CDR1 is ENHRY and CDR2 is SYGVKD. CDR3 length: 18 amino acids. In DNA form, the CDR3 reads TGTGCCATCAGTGAGTCCCTAGCGGGGGCGTCTAGCACAGATACGCAGTATTTT. Amino acid sequence: CAISESLAGASSTDTQYF.

This clone was seen a handful of times. The chain uses TRBV18 and TRBJ1-5; D might be TRBD1 (5 bases). The V gene's germline CDR1 is KGHSH and CDR2 LQKENI. Trimming stripped 2 bases from V and 7 bases from J, with 12 bases between. CDR3 length equals 14 residues. CDR3 sequence reads: CASSPGASGQPQHF. As DNA, the CDR3 is TGTGCCAGCTCACCAGGGGCTTCGGGGCAGCCCCAGCATTTT.

This clone was seen just once. The rearrangement links TRBV30 to TRBJ1-3; D remains unclear. Germline loops: CDR1 GTSNPN, CDR2 SVGIG (reference sequence). The V gene lost 1 base and the J gene lost 4 bases, with 8 bases spanning the gap. The CDR3 covers 13 residues. DNA of the CDR3: TGTGCCTGGAGTGCGTCGTTAGGAAACACCATATATTTT. This translates into CAWSASLGNTIYF.

The chain has TRBV11-2 and TRBJ2-1; D is perhaps TRBD1 (6 bases). Trimming stripped 1 base from V and 5 bases from J, with 12 bases between. This CDR3 region has 15 residues. Germline V gene sequence: CDR1 SGHAT, CDR2 FQNNGV. The CDR3 sequence is CASSLGTVVNNEQFF. CDR3 sequence (DNA): TGTGCCAGCAGCTTAGGGACAGTGGTAAACAATGAGCAGTTCTTC.

The J gene is TRBJ1-1, the V gene TRBV28, with no clear D. The CDR3 is made up of 14 amino acids. Germline CDR1 MDHEN, CDR2 SYDVKM. V was cut by 5 bases and J by 4 bases, with 14 bases left in between. This CDR3 reads CASSPLRSVTEAFF. The CDR3 DNA reads TGTGCCAGCAGTCCTCTGAGGTCGGTCACTGAAGCTTTCTTT.

The chain combines TRBV10-3 with TRBJ2-7; 8 nucleotides agree with TRBD1. There are 13 residues in the CDR3. CDR1 and CDR2 from the germline V gene are ENHRY and SYGVKD. J lost 3 bases, V lost 7 bases, and 5 bases had no gene match. CDR3 nucleotides: TGTGCCATCACCCGGACAGGGAGCTACGAGCAGTACTTC. Its translation is CAITRTGSYEQYF.

Turning to this clone: Other nucleotide sequences in the sample specify the same CDR3. J is TRBJ1-5 and V is TRBV10-3; D ambiguous. Germline assignment: CDR1 ENHRY and CDR2 SYGVKD. Deletions cut 3 bases from V and 1 base from J, with 4 bases between. The CDR3 is 13 residues long. CDR3 bases: TGTGCCATCAGTGAAGGGAGCAATCAGCCCCAGCATTTT. It yields the protein CAISEGSNQPQHF.

Details on this clone: Within the sample, other DNA sequences also encode this same CDR3. The rearrangement uses TRBV10-3 and TRBJ1-1, with 7 bases matching TRBD1. This CDR3 region has 12 residues. Trimming at V came to 6 bases and at J to 4 bases, leaving 2 bases not matched to a gene. Germline CDR1 is ENHRY and CDR2 is SYGVKD. Here the CDR3 reads CAISSGGTEAFF. As DNA, the CDR3 is TGTGCCATCAGCTCAGGGGGCACTGAAGCTTTCTTT.

The genes are TRBV25-1 and TRBJ2-4; unclear D gene. The germline V gene encodes CDR1 MGHDK and CDR2 SYGVNS. This CDR3 has 11 residues. V was pared by 5 bases and J by 7 bases, with 6 bases between. The CDR3 reads CASSLGNIQYF. In nucleotides, the CDR3 is TGTGCCAGCAGTTTAGGGAACATTCAGTACTTC.

The chain joins TRBV11-2 to TRBJ2-5, with 8 bases that match TRBD1. This CDR3 has 16 residues. After removal of 0 bases from V and 4 bases from J, the junction contained 7 bases not matched to a gene. Germline CDR1 reads SGHAT; CDR2 reads FQNNGV. The CDR3 sequence is CASSLEQGAIGETQYF. The CDR3 region has the DNA TGTGCCAGCAGCTTAGAGCAGGGGGCAATCGGAGAGACCCAGTACTTC.

The chain couples TRBV19 to TRBJ1-2; D is ambiguous. This CDR3 is 14 amino acids long. CDR1 LNHDA and CDR2 SQIVND come from the germline V gene (reference sequence). Trimming pared 3 bases from V and 4 bases from J, leaving 12 bases between. The chain's CDR3 is CASSIPLKSYGYTF. CDR3 bases: TGTGCCAGTAGTATTCCGCTAAAAAGCTATGGCTACACCTTC.

This chain connects TRBV5-1 to TRBJ1-6; D is ambiguous. The germline gives CDR1 SGHRS, CDR2 YFSETQ. The V gene lost 4 bases and the J gene lost 0 bases, with 5 bases spanning the gap. CDR3 size: 14 residues. CDR3 loop: CASSASSYNSPLHF. For the CDR3, the DNA is TGCGCCAGCAGCGCCAGCTCCTATAATTCACCCCTCCACTTT.

V is TRBV6-7 and J is TRBJ2-7; D perhaps matches TRBD2 (6 bases). TRBV6-7 is an open reading frame whose function is uncertain. Trimming stripped 2 bases from V and 2 bases from J, with 16 bases between. The CDR3 has 16 residues. This CDR3 reads CASSYAGQGYPYEQYF. Written as DNA, the CDR3 is TGTGCCAGCAGTTACGCGGGGCAGGGATACCCCTACGAGCAGTACTTC.

The genes are TRBV19 and TRBJ2-3; 12 bases line up with TRBD2. With V trimmed by 3 bases and J by 8 bases, 15 bases remained unmatched. Germline V gene lookup returns CDR1 LNHDA and CDR2 SQIVND (reference sequence). The CDR3 contains 18 residues. The CDR3 sequence: CASSIGVGTSGRPATQYF. The CDR3 DNA is TGTGCCAGTAGTATCGGGGTGGGGACTAGCGGGCGCCCTGCTACGCAGTATTTT. The full variable domain, rest sourced from reference TRBV19 and TRBJ2-3, is DGGITQSPKYLFRKEGQNVTLSCEQNLNHDAMYWYRQDPGQGLRLIYYSQIVNDFQKGDIAEGYSVSREKKESFPLTVTSAQKNPTAFYLCASSIGVGTSGRPATQYFGPGTRLTVL.

For the CDR3, the DNA is TGTGCCAGCAGCTTAGCCCCCCTCCTGGTGGGCGACGAGCAGTACTTC. Translation: CASSLAPLLVGDEQYF. This sequence joins TRBV7-2 and TRBJ2-7, with D unclear. V lost 0 bases and J 5 bases, leaving 17 bases between the germline ends. The CDR3 length is 16 residues. Germline CDR1 is SGHTA and CDR2 is FQGNSA.

V usage is TRBV6-5 and J usage is TRBJ1-5; a weak D match, TRBD1 (5 bases). Germline CDR1 is MNHEY and CDR2 is SVGAGI. CDR3 length: 14 amino acids. V was shortened by 5 bases and J by 0 bases, with 8 bases between the two germline ends. DNA of the CDR3: TGTGCCAGCAGTGTTGACAGTAGCAATCAGCCCCAGCATTTT. Translating gives CASSVDSSNQPQHF.

The rearrangement uses TRBV28 and TRBJ2-5, with 14 bases fitting TRBD2. The CDR3 has 15 amino acids. The germline gives CDR1 MDHEN, CDR2 SYDVKM. J was trimmed by 4 bases and V by 7 bases; bases with no gene match: 5. The CDR3 is CASTPGLAGVETQYF. CDR3 coding DNA: TGTGCCAGCACGCCGGGACTAGCGGGAGTAGAGACCCAGTACTTC.

The V call is TRBV27, the J call TRBJ2-1, with TRBD1 as a possible D gene (6 bases). Germline assignment: CDR1 MNHEY and CDR2 SMNVEV (reference sequence). CDR3 size: 19 residues. V was shortened by 1 base and J by 0 bases, with 19 bases between the two germline ends. The CDR3 DNA reads TGTGCCAGCAGTTTATTACCTAAAACCAAAGGGGGCTCCTACAATGAGCAGTTCTTC. Translation gives CASSLLPKTKGGSYNEQFF.

A note on this clone: Other nucleotide sequences in the sample specify the same CDR3. V gene TRBV30 combines with J gene TRBJ2-5, with unresolved D. V dropped 0 bases and J dropped 2 bases, with 7 bases sitting between them. The germline V gene has CDR1 GTSNPN and CDR2 SVGIG (reference sequence). The CDR3 length is 13 residues. CDR3 coding DNA: TGTGCCTGGAGTGTACGGCGGCAAGAGACCCAGTACTTC. This translates into CAWSVRRQETQYF.

The CDR3 DNA follows: TGTGCCAGCGTTCAACTACAGGGGACCACGAGAGAAAAACTGTTTTTT. This gives the protein CASVQLQGTTREKLFF. The V call is TRBV11-3, the J call TRBJ1-4, with 7 positions matching TRBD1. The germline V gene has CDR1 SGHNT and CDR2 YENEEA. This CDR3 comprises 16 residues. Trimming cost V 8 bases and J 8 bases; bases outside gene matches: 17.

The chain couples TRBV2 to TRBJ1-5, with D maybe TRBD1 (5 bases). Germline V gives CDR1 SNHLY, CDR2 FYNNEI. This CDR3 has 14 amino acids. V gave up 5 bases and J gave up 4 bases, with 12 bases separating them. The DNA of the CDR3 is TGTGCCAGCAGTAAGGGGATACCGAATCAGCCCCAGCATTTT. It yields the protein CASSKGIPNQPQHF.

The chain is built from TRBV5-1 and TRBJ1-1; D uncertain. The CDR3 is 15 amino acids. Trimming left V 3 bases short and J 1 base short, with 13 bases between. CDR1 and CDR2 (germline): SGHRS, YFSETQ. The CDR3 here is CASSSTTAPNTEAFF. CDR3 coding DNA: TGCGCCAGCAGCTCTACCACGGCCCCGAACACTGAAGCTTTCTTT.